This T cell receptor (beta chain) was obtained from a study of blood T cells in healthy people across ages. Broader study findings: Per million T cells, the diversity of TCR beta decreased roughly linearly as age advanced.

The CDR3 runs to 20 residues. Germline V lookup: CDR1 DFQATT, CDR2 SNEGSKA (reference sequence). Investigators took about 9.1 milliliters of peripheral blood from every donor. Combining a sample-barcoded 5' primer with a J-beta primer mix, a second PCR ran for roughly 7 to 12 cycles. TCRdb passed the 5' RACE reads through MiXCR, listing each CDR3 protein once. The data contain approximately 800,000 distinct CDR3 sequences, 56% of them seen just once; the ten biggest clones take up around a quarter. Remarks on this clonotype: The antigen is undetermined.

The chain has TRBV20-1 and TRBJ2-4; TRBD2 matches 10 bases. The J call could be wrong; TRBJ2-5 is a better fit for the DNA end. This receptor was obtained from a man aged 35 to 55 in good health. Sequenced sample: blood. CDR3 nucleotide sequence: TGCAGTGCCTCCATCCTCCGGGCGGGCAGGTTACCTAGCGGGGGCGAGACCCAGTACTTC. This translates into CSASILRAGRLPSGGETQYF.